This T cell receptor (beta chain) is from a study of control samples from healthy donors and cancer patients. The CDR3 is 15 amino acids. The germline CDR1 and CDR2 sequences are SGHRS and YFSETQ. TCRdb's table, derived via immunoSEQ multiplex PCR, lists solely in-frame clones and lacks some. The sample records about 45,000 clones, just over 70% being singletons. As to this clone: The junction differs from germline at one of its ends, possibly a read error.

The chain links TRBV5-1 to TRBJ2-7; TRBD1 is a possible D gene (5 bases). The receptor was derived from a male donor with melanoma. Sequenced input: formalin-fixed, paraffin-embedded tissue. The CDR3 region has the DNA TGCGTCAGCAGCTTGGATGGCTGGGGCCCCTACGAGCAGTACTTC. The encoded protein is CVSSLDGWGPYEQYF.